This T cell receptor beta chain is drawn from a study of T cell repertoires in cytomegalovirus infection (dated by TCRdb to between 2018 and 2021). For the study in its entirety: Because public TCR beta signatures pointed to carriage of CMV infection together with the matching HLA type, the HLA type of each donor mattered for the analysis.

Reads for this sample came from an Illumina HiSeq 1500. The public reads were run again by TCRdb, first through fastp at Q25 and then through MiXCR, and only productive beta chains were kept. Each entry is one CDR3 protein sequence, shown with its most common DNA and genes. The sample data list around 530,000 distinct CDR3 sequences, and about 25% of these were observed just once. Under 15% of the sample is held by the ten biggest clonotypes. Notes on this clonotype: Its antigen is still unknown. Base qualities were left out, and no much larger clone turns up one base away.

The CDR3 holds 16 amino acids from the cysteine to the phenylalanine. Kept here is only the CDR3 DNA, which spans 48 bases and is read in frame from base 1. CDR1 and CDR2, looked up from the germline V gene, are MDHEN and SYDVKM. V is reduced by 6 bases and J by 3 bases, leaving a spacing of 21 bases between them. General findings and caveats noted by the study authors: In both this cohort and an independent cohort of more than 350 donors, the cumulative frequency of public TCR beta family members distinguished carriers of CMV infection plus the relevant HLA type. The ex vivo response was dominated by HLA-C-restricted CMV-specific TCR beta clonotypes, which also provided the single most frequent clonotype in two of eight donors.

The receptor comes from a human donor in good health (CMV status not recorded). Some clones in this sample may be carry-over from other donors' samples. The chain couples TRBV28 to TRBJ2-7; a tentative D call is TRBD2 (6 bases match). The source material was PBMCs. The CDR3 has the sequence CASREAGTVLNYEQYF. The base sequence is TGTGCCAGCAGAGAGGCCGGGACTGTCCTTAACTACGAGCAGTACTTC.